Sequencing of this T cell receptor beta chain was carried out in a study of cytomegalovirus exposure and HLA in healthy donors. In the study overall: There were some 81 million unique TCRs (from HLA-typed donors) in an early data release. General study results and limits: When analyzed later, the rates of TCR association showed variation by HLA locus, with DRB1 the most and HLA-C the fewest.

Primers for the PCR totalled 60 Vbeta and 13 Jbeta. Authors' analysis steps: Later, an analysis found approximately 80 million unique TCR beta chains, and about 10 million of these were shared. Repertoires were generated with immunoSEQ multiplex PCR, while TCRdb's copy carries only in-frame clones and drops some. V and J calls plus clone size are reproduced from that table; the DNA served to infer D and trimming. The sample has approximately 37,000 clones; 80% are singletons. The donors were healthy bone marrow donors. Comments on this clone: As yet, its antigen is unknown.

The CDR3 has 19 amino acids. Unmatched junction bases numbered 26, after V lost 6 bases and J lost 8 bases. Germline values: CDR1 SGHDT, CDR2 YYEEEE. The sequencing sample was made of PBMCs. The receptor was derived from a male donor in good health and CMV-seronegative. The J gene is TRBJ1-3, the V gene TRBV5-6, with 7 bases matching TRBD1. The CDR3 is CASTTTGLDSVPGVYTIYF. In nucleotides, the CDR3 is TGTGCCAGCACCACGACAGGGTTAGATAGTGTGCCGGGCGTGTACACCATATATTTT.